The clone carrying this T cell receptor (beta chain) was detected only once. Its matching antigen is unknown. These data are taken from a study of blood T cells in healthy people across ages. The second PCR ran roughly 6 to 11 cycles with a sample-barcoded 5' primer and J-beta primers. Each CDR3 protein is one row after TCRdb ran MiXCR on the 5' RACE reads. The sample yields more than 700,000 distinct CDR3 sequences, roughly 50% seen once. This CDR3 spans 13 amino acids. Trimming stripped 4 bases from V and 10 bases from J, with 15 bases between. Germline-derived CDR1 and CDR2 are SGHRS and YFSETQ. Study observations and caveats: Possibly confounding the expanded clonotype changes was the fact that donor CMV status was unknown. Because sorting was not performed, PBMCs prevented conclusive naive versus antigen-experienced comparison. Diversity was higher, and naive CD4+ cells more numerous, in long-lived donors than in aged donors.

Healthy Russian Caucasian donors spanned ages roughly 6 to 90 years. The chain recombines TRBV5-1 with TRBJ2-1, with no clear D. Sequenced: blood. The TCR was taken from a man aged 80 or over in good health. The CDR3 region is CASSQADKYEQFF. Here the CDR3 DNA reads TGCGCCAGCAGCCAGGCTGACAAATACGAGCAGTTCTTC. The whole variable domain, filled in from reference TRBV5-1 and TRBJ2-1, reads KAGVTQTPRYLIKTRGQQVTLSCSPISGHRSVSWYQQTPGQGLQFLFEYFSETQRNKGNFPGRFSGRQFSNSRSEMNVSTLELGDSALYLCASSQADKYEQFFGPGTRLTVL.